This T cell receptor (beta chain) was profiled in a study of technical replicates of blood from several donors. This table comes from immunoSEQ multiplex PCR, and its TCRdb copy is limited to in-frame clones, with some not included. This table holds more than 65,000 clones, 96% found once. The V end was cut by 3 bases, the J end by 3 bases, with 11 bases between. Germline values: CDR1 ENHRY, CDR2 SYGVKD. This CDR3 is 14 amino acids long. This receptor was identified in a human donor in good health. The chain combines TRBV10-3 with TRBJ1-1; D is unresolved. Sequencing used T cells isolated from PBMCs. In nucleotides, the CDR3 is TGTGCCATCAGTGAAGGAGCGTTACACACTGAAGCTTTCTTT. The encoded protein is CAISEGALHTEAFF.